These 18 T cell receptor beta chains share one sample of origin, sequenced in a study of blood T cell repertoires in COVID-19. Produced via immunoSEQ multiplex PCR; TCRdb's table is partial and in-frame only. The data contain 210,000 or so clones, approximately 78% of them singletons. The specimen sequenced was peripheral blood. The receptors come from a woman older than 75 with active or convalescent COVID-19.

This clone was seen at least ten times. This chain joins TRBV6-2 or TRBV6-3 and TRBJ1-2; possibly TRBD1 for D (6 bases). This CDR3 region has 14 residues. Germline V lookup: CDR1 MNHEY, CDR2 SVGEGT. Trimming removed 9 bases at V and 6 bases at J, with 20 bases between. CDR3 bases: TGTGCCAGTAGTAAGAACAGGGCCAGCGATGGCTACACCTTC. This sequence encodes CASSKNRASDGYTF.

The CDR3 DNA is TGTGCCAGCAGGAAGACAGGGGGCTACGAGCAGTACTTC. This codes for CASRKTGGYEQYF. This rearrangement joins TRBV28 to TRBJ2-7; 9 bases line up with TRBD1. CDR3 length: 13 amino acids. Trimming at V came to 6 bases and at J to 3 bases, leaving 3 bases not matched to a gene. Germline CDR1 MDHEN, CDR2 SYDVKM.

This clone was recorded once. J is TRBJ1-1 and V is TRBV4-3; tentative D call: TRBD1 (5 bases). Trimming stripped 1 base from V and 0 bases from J, with 15 bases between. Germline CDR1 reads LGHNA; CDR2 reads YSLEER. CDR3 size: 17 residues. CDR3 DNA sequence: TGCGCCAGCAGCCAAGGGCGAGCCGGGGGAATGAACACTGAAGCTTTCTTT. Translated, it gives CASSQGRAGGMNTEAFF.

This clone was detected ten times or more. J is TRBJ2-2 and V is TRBV6-1; TRBD1 might be the D (6 bases). Trimming took 2 bases from V and 6 from J, leaving 16 bases between them. From germline, CDR1 is MNHNS and CDR2 SASEGT. The CDR3 covers 16 residues. CDR3 coding DNA: TGTGCCAGCAGTGAAAGGGTAGGGGGAATTGCCGGGGAGCTGTTTTTT. Amino acid sequence: CASSERVGGIAGELFF.

The CDR3 here is CASSQRQGADTGELFF. In DNA form, the CDR3 reads TGTGCCAGCTCCCAAAGACAGGGGGCCGACACCGGGGAGCTGTTTTTT. The rearrangement uses TRBV18 and TRBJ2-2, with 10 bases fitting TRBD1. Losses at the gene ends were 6 bases for V and 3 bases for J; bases not matched to a gene: 7. CDR1 is KGHSH, CDR2 LQKENI, per germline. This CDR3 comprises 16 residues.

For the CDR3, the DNA is TGTGCCACCAGTGACAGGTCTAGCACAGATACGCAGTATTTT. Amino acid sequence: CATSDRSSTDTQYF. The V and J genes are TRBV24-1 and TRBJ2-3; no firm D call. CDR1 and CDR2 from the germline V gene are KGHDR and SFDVKD. There are 14 residues in the CDR3. V lost 4 bases, J lost 0 bases, and 7 bases lay in between.

Written as DNA, the CDR3 is TGTGCCAGCAGCGATTCTACAGGTAACACCTACGAGCAGTACTTC. This codes for CASSDSTGNTYEQYF. This chain links TRBV14 with TRBJ2-7, with D possibly being TRBD1 (5 bases). Trimming stripped 5 bases from V and 2 bases from J, with 16 bases between. This CDR3 has 15 amino acids. Germline V gene sequence: CDR1 SGHDN, CDR2 FVKESK.

This clone was seen a few times. The chain links TRBV6-2 or TRBV6-3 to TRBJ2-7; 9 nucleotides line up with TRBD1. This CDR3 is built from 15 residues. J was trimmed by 0 bases and V by 2 bases; bases with no gene match: 2. The germline V gene encodes CDR1 MNHEY and CDR2 SVGEGT. CDR3 nucleotides: TGTGCCAGCAGTTACGAACAGGGGGCCTCCTACGAGCAGTACTTC. Its protein product is CASSYEQGASYEQYF.

CDR3 in amino acids: CASSLASRNGANVLTF. For the CDR3, the DNA is TGTGCCAGCAGCTTGGCTTCGAGGAATGGGGCCAACGTCCTGACTTTC. The chain carries TRBV5-4 and TRBJ2-6; unclear D gene. The germline V gene encodes CDR1 SGHNT and CDR2 YYREEE (reference sequence). V was clipped by 0 bases and J by 3 bases, with 10 bases between them. The CDR3 is 16 residues long.

This chain links TRBV5-1 with TRBJ2-7, with TRBD1 matching over 8 bases. CDR1 and CDR2 from the germline V gene are SGHRS and YFSETQ. The CDR3 spans 14 residues. Losses at the gene ends were 2 bases for V and 5 bases for J; bases not matched to a gene: 6. The CDR3 region has the DNA TGCGCCAGCAGCTTTACAGGGGGATCGGACGAGCAGTACTTC. Its protein product is CASSFTGGSDEQYF.

This chain links TRBV11-2 with TRBJ1-3; D may be TRBD1 (5 bases). Germline CDR1 reads SGHAT; CDR2 reads FQNNGV. Deletions cut 3 bases from V and 4 bases from J, with 13 bases between. This CDR3 region has 15 residues. The CDR3 sequence: CASSFGGRKGNTIYF. CDR3 in DNA: TGTGCCAGCAGCTTCGGGGGAAGGAAGGGAAACACCATATATTTT.

The CDR3 nucleotides are TGTGCCTGGGCGGACAGGGCCGGGCCCCAGCATTTT. Protein: CAWADRAGPQHF. The chain combines TRBV30 with TRBJ1-5; TRBD1 agrees at 8 bases. The CDR3 consists of 12 residues. CDR1 and CDR2 (germline): GTSNPN, SVGIG (reference sequence). V shed 5 bases, J shed 9 bases, and the junction held 6 bases outside the gene matches.

The sample holds a few counts of this clone. This sequence joins TRBV28 and TRBJ1-2; D remains unclear. Germline V gives CDR1 MDHEN, CDR2 SYDVKM. This CDR3 is 16 amino acids long. V lost 4 bases and J lost 4, with 19 bases in between. The chain's CDR3 is CASSWQDGQALYGYTF. In DNA form, the CDR3 reads TGTGCCAGCAGTTGGCAAGACGGCCAGGCTCTCTATGGCTACACCTTC.

The chain joins TRBV10-2 to TRBJ1-4; 7 nucleotides line up with TRBD1. Germline CDR1 reads WSHSY; CDR2 reads SAAADI. This CDR3 is 13 amino acids long. V gave up 6 bases and J gave up 4 bases; unmatched junction bases: 2. CDR3 amino acids: CASSQGVNEKLFF. The CDR3 DNA reads TGCGCCAGCAGCCAGGGGGTTAATGAAAAACTGTTTTTT.

V usage is TRBV7-7 and J usage is TRBJ1-4, with 8 bases fitting TRBD1. CDR3 length: 13 residues. CDR1 and CDR2 from the germline V gene are SSHAT and FNYEAQ (reference sequence). J was trimmed by 7 bases and V by 4 bases; bases with no gene match: 2. The CDR3 DNA is TGTGCCAGCAGCTCCGACAGGGGTGAAAAACTGTTTTTT. Translated, it gives CASSSDRGEKLFF.

The V call is TRBV2, the J call TRBJ2-1; 7 nucleotides line up with TRBD2. Losses at the gene ends were 6 bases for V and 12 bases for J; bases not matched to a gene: 11. Per germline, CDR1 SNHLY and CDR2 FYNNEI. CDR3 length equals 13 residues. The CDR3 loop reads CASSGLGSGGQFF. The CDR3 DNA reads TGTGCCAGCAGCGGACTAGGATCGGGTGGGCAGTTCTTC.

The gene calls are TRBV6-5 and TRBJ1-2; no reliable D call. The CDR3 has 13 amino acids. The V end lost 7 bases, the J end lost 2 bases, and 11 bases lay between the germline ends. CDR1 MNHEY and CDR2 SVGAGI come from the germline V gene. The DNA of the CDR3 is TGTGCCAGCACCCCGACAAGGAACTATGGCTACACCTTC. Residues: CASTPTRNYGYTF.

The count of this clone is one. CDR3 sequence: CASSSRRAGRGDYGYTF. The CDR3 DNA reads as TGTGCCAGCAGCTCCAGACGGGCGGGCAGGGGCGACTATGGCTACACCTTC. The V gene is TRBV5-5, the J gene TRBJ1-2, with a tentative D call TRBD1 (6 bases). Germline CDR1 reads SGHKS; CDR2 reads YYEKEE (reference sequence). The CDR3 is 17 amino acids. V lost 3 bases, J lost 3 bases, and 21 bases lay in between. Full variable domain (rest looked up from reference TRBV5-5 and TRBJ1-2): DAGVTQSPTHLIKTRGQQVTLRCSPISGHKSVSWYQQVLGQGPQFIFQYYEKEERGRGNFPDRFSARQFPNYSSELNVNALLLGDSALYLCASSSRRAGRGDYGYTFGSGTRLTVV.